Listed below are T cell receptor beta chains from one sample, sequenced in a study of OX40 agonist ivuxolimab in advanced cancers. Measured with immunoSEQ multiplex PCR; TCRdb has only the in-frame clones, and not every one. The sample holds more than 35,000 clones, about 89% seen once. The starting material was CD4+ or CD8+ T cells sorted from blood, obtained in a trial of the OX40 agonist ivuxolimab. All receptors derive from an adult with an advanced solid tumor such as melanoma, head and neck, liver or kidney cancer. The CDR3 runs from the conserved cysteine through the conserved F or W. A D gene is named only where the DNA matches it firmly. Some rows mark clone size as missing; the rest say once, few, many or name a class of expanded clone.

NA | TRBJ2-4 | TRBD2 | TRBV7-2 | CASSVGLGKNIQYF | TGTGCCAGCAGCGTCGGACTAGGTAAAAACATTCAGTACTTC
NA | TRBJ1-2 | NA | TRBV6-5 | CASNTGTASIYGYTF | TGTGCCAGCAATACCGGGACGGCTTCTATTTATGGCTACACCTTC
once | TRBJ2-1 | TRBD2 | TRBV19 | CASSIGGLAAHNEQFF | TGTGCCAGTAGTATAGGGGGACTAGCGGCTCACAATGAGCAGTTCTTC
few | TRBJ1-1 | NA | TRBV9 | CASSPDWANTEAFF | TGTGCCAGCAGCCCCGATTGGGCGAACACTGAAGCTTTCTTT
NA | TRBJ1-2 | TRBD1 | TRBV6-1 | CASSEPLTGGPYGYTF | TGTGCCAGCAGTGAACCTTTAACAGGGGGTCCCTATGGCTACACCTTC
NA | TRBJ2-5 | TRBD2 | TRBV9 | CASSVAGGLEETQYF | TGTGCCAGCAGCGTAGCCGGGGGGTTGGAGGAGACCCAGTACTTC
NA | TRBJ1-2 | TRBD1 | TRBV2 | CASSAPGDRIDGYTF | TGTGCCAGCAGTGCCCCGGGGGACAGGATCGATGGCTACACCTTC
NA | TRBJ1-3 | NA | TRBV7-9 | CASSLAGTSGNTIYF | TGTGCCAGCAGCTTAGCGGGAACCTCTGGAAACACCATATATTTT
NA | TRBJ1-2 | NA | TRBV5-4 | CASSDGGDGYTF | TGTGCCAGCAGCGACGGGGGAGATGGCTACACCTTC
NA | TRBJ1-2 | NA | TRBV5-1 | CASSAAPDYGYTF | TGCGCCAGCTCGGCGGCTCCAGACTATGGCTACACCTTC
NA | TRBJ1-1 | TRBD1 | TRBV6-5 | CASSLRDSRDEAFF | TGTGCCAGCAGCCTGAGGGACAGCCGTGATGAAGCTTTCTTT
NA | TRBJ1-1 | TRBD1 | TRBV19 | CASRDRDTEAFF | TGTGCCAGCCGGGACAGAGACACTGAAGCTTTCTTT
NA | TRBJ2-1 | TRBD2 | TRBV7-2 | CASSLVAGPPGNEQFF | TGTGCCAGCAGCTTAGTAGCGGGGCCCCCCGGCAATGAGCAGTTCTTC
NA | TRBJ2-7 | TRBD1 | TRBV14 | CASSPNPGTGGEQYF | TGTGCCAGCAGCCCCAATCCCGGGACAGGGGGCGAGCAGTACTTC
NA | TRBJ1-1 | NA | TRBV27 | CASSSHTRLEAFF | TGTGCCAGCAGTTCACACACCCGGTTGGAAGCTTTCTTT
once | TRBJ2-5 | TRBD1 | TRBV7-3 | CASSDRGWRETQYF | TGTGCCAGCAGCGACAGGGGGTGGAGAGAGACCCAGTACTTC
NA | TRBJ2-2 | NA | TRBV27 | CASSLKGETGELFF | TGTGCCAGCAGTTTAAAAGGGGAAACCGGGGAGCTGTTTTTT
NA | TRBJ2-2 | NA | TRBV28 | CASIMGQNTGELFF | TGTGCCAGTATTATGGGACAGAACACCGGGGAGCTGTTTTTT
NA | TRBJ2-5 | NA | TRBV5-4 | CASSLGGLGGETQYF | TGTGCCAGCAGCTTAGGGGGACTTGGGGGAGAGACCCAGTACTTC
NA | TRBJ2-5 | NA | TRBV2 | CASKRGSGRQETQYF | TGTGCCAGCAAGAGGGGGTCGGGACGTCAAGAGACCCAGTACTTC
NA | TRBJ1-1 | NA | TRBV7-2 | CASSFSFF | TGTGCCAGCAGCTTCTCTTTCTTT
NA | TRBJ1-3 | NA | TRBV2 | CASSVSSGNTIYF | TGTGCCAGCAGTGTAAGCTCTGGAAACACCATATATTTT
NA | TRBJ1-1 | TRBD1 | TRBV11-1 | CASSSVGTGNTEAFF | TGTGCCAGCAGCTCCGTTGGGACAGGGAATACTGAAGCTTTCTTT
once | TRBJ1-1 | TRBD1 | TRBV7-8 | CASSAHRGPLSNTEAFF | TGTGCCAGCAGCGCCCACAGGGGGCCCCTATCGAACACTGAAGCTTTCTTT
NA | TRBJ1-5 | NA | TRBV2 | CASSEYSAQHF | TGTGCCAGCAGTGAATATTCAGCCCAGCATTTT
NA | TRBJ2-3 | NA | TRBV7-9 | CASSPQQTTQYF | TGTGCCAGCAGCCCCCAGCAGACTACGCAGTATTTT
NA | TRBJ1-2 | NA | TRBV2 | CASSIQGSRGYTF | TGTGCCAGCAGTATACAGGGTAGCCGTGGCTACACCTTC
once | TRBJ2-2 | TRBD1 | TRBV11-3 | CASSKDRVDTGELFF | TGTGCCAGCTCCAAGGACAGGGTAGACACCGGGGAGCTGTTTTTT
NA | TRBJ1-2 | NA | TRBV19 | CASSPLGYGYTF | TGTGCCAGTAGTCCCCTGGGCTATGGCTACACCTTC
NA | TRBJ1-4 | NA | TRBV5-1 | CASSLTGGNEKLFF | TGCGCCAGCAGCTTGACAGGCGGTAATGAAAAACTGTTTTTT
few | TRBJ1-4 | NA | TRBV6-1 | CASSPRYGGEKLFF | TGTGCCAGCAGTCCGCGATACGGGGGAGAAAAACTGTTTTTT
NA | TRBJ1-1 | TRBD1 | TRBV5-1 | CASSLAVTGDTEAFF | TGCGCCAGCAGCTTGGCCGTGACAGGGGACACTGAAGCTTTCTTT
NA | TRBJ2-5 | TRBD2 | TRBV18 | CASSPQAGDLQETQYF | TGTGCCAGCTCACCACAAGCGGGGGACCTACAAGAGACCCAGTACTTC
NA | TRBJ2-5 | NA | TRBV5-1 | CASSLGIEETQYF | TGCGCCAGCAGCTTGGGGATCGAGGAGACCCAGTACTTC
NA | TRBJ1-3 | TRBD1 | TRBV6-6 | CASTPTTGGVGNTIYF | TGTGCCAGCACCCCGACGACAGGGGGCGTCGGAAACACCATATATTTT
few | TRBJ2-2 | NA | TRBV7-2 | CASRRVTNTGELFF | TGTGCCAGCAGGCGGGTCACCAACACCGGGGAGCTGTTTTTT
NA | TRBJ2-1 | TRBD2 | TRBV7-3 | CASSPGGAANRPFF | TGTGCCAGCAGCCCGGGGGGGGCTGCGAATCGGCCGTTCTTC
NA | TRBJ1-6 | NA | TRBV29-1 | CSAMDSLNSPLHF | TGCAGCGCGATGGACAGTCTTAATTCACCCCTCCACTTT
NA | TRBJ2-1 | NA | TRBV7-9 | CASSLEGQQFF | TGTGCCAGCAGCTTAGAGGGACAGCAGTTCTTC
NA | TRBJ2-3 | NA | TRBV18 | CASSPAVITSTDTQYF | TGTGCCAGCTCTCCGGCGGTGATAACTAGCACAGATACGCAGTATTTT
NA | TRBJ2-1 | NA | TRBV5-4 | CASSLWDNEQFF | TGTGCCAGCAGCTTGTGGGACAATGAGCAGTTCTTC
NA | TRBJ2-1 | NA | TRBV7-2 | CASSSGTSFNEQFF | TGTGCCAGCAGTTCCGGGACCTCCTTCAATGAGCAGTTCTTC